This TCR beta chain was obtained from a study of identical twins. This clonotype turned up a few times. Its antigen is undetermined. Overall study results and limits: Out-of-frame TCR alpha sharing observed in monozygotic twins exceeded model estimates. Invariant cells of the MAIT and iNKT types might have partly distorted the zero-insertion analyses. For out-of-frame alpha sequences shared by twins, low generation probability was in excess.

This CDR3 has 14 residues. V shed 2 bases and J shed 6 bases, with 14 bases lying between them. Germline CDR1 and CDR2: SGHDN and FVKESK. TCRdb ran MiXCR on the 5' RACE reads and lists one entry per CDR3 protein. The table includes some 460,000 distinct CDR3 sequences, approximately 14% detected once. This same sample was also taken into another study, of yellow fever vaccine responses in identical twins.

This TCR was recovered from a woman aged 18-29 years in good health. The chain uses TRBV14 and TRBJ2-7; weak D call: TRBD1 (8 bases). Specimen: CD4+ T cells sorted from blood. CDR3 residues: CASSQNNRGGEQYF. The CDR3 coding sequence is TGTGCCAGCAGCCAAAACAACAGGGGGGGCGAGCAGTACTTC.